The source of this T cell receptor beta chain is a study of T cell responses to AZD1222 COVID-19 vaccine. About the research overall: Second-dose intervals of approximately 4 or approximately 12 weeks were pooled.

Germline V lookup: CDR1 LNHDA, CDR2 SQIVND (reference sequence). V dropped 11 bases and J dropped 0; count of bases not matched to a gene: 6. The CDR3 has 13 residues. The table lists this clone with a few counts. Here immunoSEQ multiplex PCR was the method, and the copy in TCRdb shows in-frame clones only, minus some. The table has 150,000 or so clones, approximately 90% seen once. V usage is TRBV19 and J usage is TRBJ2-7; TRBD2 matches at 8 bases. This TCR was recovered from an adult in good health. Specimen: peripheral blood, collected on day 0 of AZD1222 vaccination. The CDR3, as DNA: TGTGCCGGTTTGAGCGGGAGCTCCTACGAGCAGTACTTC. Translated, it gives CAGLSGSSYEQYF. Based on the CDR3 plus reference TRBV19 and TRBJ2-7, the full variable domain is DGGITQSPKYLFRKEGQNVTLSCEQNLNHDAMYWYRQDPGQGLRLIYYSQIVNDFQKGDIAEGYSVSREKKESFPLTVTSAQKNPTAFYLCAGLSGSSYEQYFGPGTRLTVT.